This TCR beta chain was observed in a study of shared T cell receptors in the human thymus. In germline, CDR1 is WSHSY, CDR2 SAAADI. The germline V and J ends were trimmed by 1 base and 7 bases, with 8 bases remaining between them. The CDR3 runs to 13 residues. This table comes from immunoSEQ multiplex PCR, and its TCRdb copy is limited to in-frame clones, with some not included. The sample gives about 730,000 clones, around 85% of which show up once; around 0.0099% is in the top ten. The sample was also reused in another study, on human thymus T cells. That work adds: Corrective surgery for congenital heart defects was being performed on the healthy Finnish infants who were the donors. Thymus specimens were resections from corrective heart surgery.

Sequenced: thymocytes. The chain joins TRBV10-2 to TRBJ2-4; D not certain. This receptor was obtained from a girl in the first two years of life with a congenital heart defect. This CDR3 reads CASSEYFKNIQYF. The CDR3 nucleotides read TGCGCCAGCAGTGAGTACTTTAAGAACATTCAGTACTTC.